This T cell receptor beta chain was found in a study of siplizumab effects on memory and regulatory T cells. Mixed lymphocyte reaction cells underwent more than five days of coculture at 37°C. Regarding this clone: Antigen specificity is unknown.

Trimming removed 4 bases from V and 4 bases from J, with 7 bases in between. Looked up from germline, CDR1 is SGHRS and CDR2 is YFSETQ. The CDR3 runs 12 residues. Profiling relied on immunoSEQ multiplex PCR, and the TCRdb table lists in-frame clones only, not all of them. Of roughly 10,000 clones detected, about half appear once; the ten largest clones hold 22%. Sequencing was carried out using CFSE-low (dividing) CD4+ T cells sorted from an allogeneic mixed lymphocyte reaction. This receptor was taken from a human donor in good health; the cells came from an allogeneic mixed lymphocyte reaction. The chain has TRBV5-1 and TRBJ2-3; D may be TRBD2 (5 bases). In nucleotides, the CDR3 is TGCGCCAGCAGCACAGCGGCAGATACGCAGTATTTT. It specifies CASSTAADTQYF.